These 22 T cell receptor beta chains were all obtained from the same sample, sequenced in a study of T cell repertoires in cytomegalovirus infection. MiXCR, applied by TCRdb to the reads, yields one record per CDR3 protein. Of 150,000 or so distinct CDR3 sequences listed, roughly 6.5% are singletons. Sequences were obtained from PBMCs. These receptors originate from a human donor in good health (CMV status not recorded). Some clones in this sample may be carry-over from other donors' samples.

This clonotype showed up many times. V gene TRBV7-3 combines with J gene TRBJ1-1, with D hard to call. V was pared by 0 bases and J by 6 bases, with 11 bases between. In germline, CDR1 is SGHTA, CDR2 FQGTGA. This CDR3 region has 14 residues. The CDR3 reads CASSLTGGIAEAFF. CDR3 nucleotide sequence: TGTGCCAGCAGCTTAACAGGAGGAATCGCTGAAGCTTTCTTT.

This clonotype was seen repeatedly, ten times or more. The chain uses TRBV7-2 and TRBJ2-7; 9 nucleotides line up with TRBD1. The CDR3 contains 17 residues. V was pared by 1 base and J by 6 bases, with 13 bases of the junction left unmatched. Germline V gene lookup returns CDR1 SGHTA and CDR2 FQGNSA. CDR3 residues: CASSLVRDRVLVAEQYF. CDR3 DNA: TGTGCCAGCAGCTTAGTACGGGACAGGGTCCTCGTGGCCGAGCAGTACTTC.

This clonotype has a count of ten or more. The CDR3 loop reads CASSSGAGTLYGETQYF. The CDR3 DNA reads TGTGCCAGCAGCTCCGGAGCCGGGACCCTGTATGGGGAGACCCAGTACTTC. The J gene is TRBJ2-5, the V gene TRBV7-3, with D possibly being TRBD1 or TRBD2 (5 bases each). Germline V gene data show CDR1 as SGHTA and CDR2 as FQGTGA. The length of the CDR3 is 17 residues. Trimming took 4 bases from V and 5 from J, leaving 23 bases between them. The full variable domain, completed using reference TRBV7-3 and TRBJ2-5, is GAGVSQTPSNKVTEKGKYVELRCDPISGHTALYWYRQSLGQGPEFLIYFQGTGAADDSGLPNDRFFAVRPEGSVSTLKIQRTERGDSAVYLCASSSGAGTLYGETQYFGPGTRLLVL.

This clonotype was observed at least ten times. The CDR3 spells CSVENPGTDGYTF. CDR3 nucleotides: TGCAGCGTTGAAAATCCAGGGACGGATGGCTACACCTTC. The chain links TRBV29-1 to TRBJ1-2, with D maybe TRBD1 (5 bases). The CDR3 totals 13 residues. Trimming shortened V by 2 bases and J by 6 bases, and 13 bases separated the two germline ends. Looked up from germline, CDR1 is SQVTM and CDR2 is ANQGSEA.

The sample holds many counts of this clonotype. V usage is TRBV7-8 and J usage is TRBJ1-6; 9 bases fit TRBD1. The junction had 7 bases not matched to a gene; V was cut back by 6 bases and J by 4 bases. CDR3 length: 16 residues. The germline V gene has CDR1 SGHVS and CDR2 FQNEAQ. The CDR3 bases are TGTGCCAGCAGTTGGGGGACAGGGCGGTATAATTCACCCCTCCACTTT. Encoded protein: CASSWGTGRYNSPLHF.

This clonotype has ten or more counts. The rearrangement links TRBV28 to TRBJ1-1, with TRBD1 as a possible D gene (5 bases). The CDR3 has 12 residues. V dropped 3 bases and J dropped 10 bases, with 12 bases sitting between them. Germline V gene sequence: CDR1 MDHEN, CDR2 SYDVKM. The CDR3 here is CASSFRGLRAFF. The CDR3 DNA reads TGTGCCAGCAGTTTCCGGGGCCTACGAGCTTTCTTT.

At least ten counts were recorded for this clonotype. The chain is built from TRBV7-2 and TRBJ2-5; possible D gene TRBD2, 7 bases. The ends were cut back, 1 base at V and 4 bases at J, with 13 bases in the middle. The CDR3 runs 15 residues. The germline V gene encodes CDR1 SGHTA and CDR2 FQGNSA. CDR3 residues: CASSLGGGEGETQYF. The DNA for the CDR3 is TGTGCCAGCAGCTTAGGAGGGGGGGAGGGAGAGACCCAGTACTTC.

Many counts were recorded for this clonotype. V and J are TRBV7-2 and TRBJ1-4; TRBD1 aligns across 10 bases. The V and J ends lost 3 bases and 5 bases, in that order; junction bases with no gene match: 0. CDR1 SGHTA and CDR2 FQGNSA come from the germline V gene. The CDR3 extends over 14 amino acids. CDR3 bases: TGTGCCAGCAGCTTGGACAGGGGGAATGAAAAACTGTTTTTT. This codes for CASSLDRGNEKLFF.

This clonotype was recorded at least ten times. The chain uses TRBV7-2 and TRBJ1-2; D gene ambiguous. Trimming pared 6 bases from V and 2 bases from J, leaving 16 bases between. The CDR3 has 15 amino acids. Per the germline V gene, CDR1 is SGHTA and CDR2 is FQGNSA. Here the CDR3 reads CASRHRTFQNYGYTF. Written as DNA, the CDR3 is TGTGCCAGCAGGCATCGGACTTTCCAGAACTATGGCTACACCTTC.

This clonotype appeared many times. The genes are TRBV7-2 and TRBJ2-1, with unresolved D. This CDR3 is built from 16 residues. Between the trimmed V and J ends, which lost 4 bases and 3 bases, there was a span of 16 bases. The germline gives CDR1 SGHTA, CDR2 FQGNSA. The CDR3 is CASSSTLGIFYNEQFF. The CDR3 coding sequence is TGTGCCAGCAGCTCCACGCTGGGGATTTTCTACAATGAGCAGTTCTTC.

This clonotype was counted many times. J is TRBJ2-3 and V is TRBV7-2; unclear D gene. With 3 bases removed from V and 3 bases from J, the gap between germline ends came to 7 bases. This CDR3 contains 13 residues. CDR1 and CDR2 (germline): SGHTA, FQGNSA. CDR3 in DNA: TGTGCCAGCAGCTTTATAACGACAGATACGCAGTATTTT. It is translated as CASSFITTDTQYF.

This clonotype was observed a handful of times. This rearrangement joins TRBV7-2 to TRBJ2-7, with 8 bases matching TRBD2. This CDR3 has 15 amino acids. The V gene's germline CDR1 is SGHTA and CDR2 FQGNSA. V lost 5 bases to trimming and J lost 4 bases; unmatched junction nucleotides: 10. The CDR3 is CASSPYLAGQYEQYF. DNA for the CDR3: TGTGCCAGCAGCCCTTACTTAGCGGGGCAATACGAGCAGTACTTC.

V gene TRBV9 combines with J gene TRBJ2-1, with no clear D. The CDR3 is made up of 14 amino acids. The V end was cut by 0 bases, the J end by 10 bases, with 14 bases between. The germline V gene encodes CDR1 SGDLS and CDR2 YYNGEE. This CDR3 reads CASSVAVSASEQFF. The CDR3 DNA sequence: TGTGCCAGCAGCGTAGCTGTCAGTGCAAGCGAGCAGTTCTTC. Using reference TRBV9 and TRBJ2-1 for the parts outside the CDR3, the full variable domain is DSGVTQTPKHLITATGQRVTLRCSPRSGDLSVYWYQQSLDQGLQFLIQYYNGEERAKGNILERFSAQQFPDLHSELNLSSLELGDSALYFCASSVAVSASEQFFGPGTRLTVL.

This clonotype turned up a few times. This rearrangement joins TRBV5-1 to TRBJ2-4; maybe TRBD2 (6 bases). Germline V lookup: CDR1 SGHRS, CDR2 YFSETQ. V shed 1 base and J shed 2 bases, with 25 bases lying between them. CDR3 length equals 20 residues. This CDR3 reads CASSLPEGTEGLGPKNIQYF. The CDR3 DNA reads TGCGCCAGCAGCTTGCCAGAGGGGACTGAGGGATTAGGGCCCAAAAACATTCAGTACTTC.

J is TRBJ2-5 and V is TRBV28; 7 nucleotides align to TRBD1. CDR1 is MDHEN and CDR2 is SYDVKM in the germline V gene. J gave up 1 base and V 4 bases, and 3 bases lay outside the gene matches. CDR3 size: 14 residues. The CDR3 DNA follows: TGTGCCAGCAGTTACCGGGACAGCCAAGAGACCCAGTACTTC. As protein: CASSYRDSQETQYF.

The chain links TRBV7-9 to TRBJ1-1; D is unresolved. V lost 4 bases, J lost 0 bases, and 12 bases lay in between. The CDR3 runs 15 residues. Germline CDR1 reads SEHNR; CDR2 reads FQNEAQ (reference sequence). The CDR3 is CASSSEAPMNTEAFF. CDR3 DNA sequence: TGTGCCAGCAGCTCGGAGGCTCCAATGAACACTGAAGCTTTCTTT.

Only a few counts were recorded for this clonotype. The J gene is TRBJ2-3, the V gene TRBV11-3; D is undetermined. Deletions cut 1 base from V and 5 bases from J, with 7 bases between. The CDR3 loop spans 13 amino acids. Germline CDR1 and CDR2: SGHNT and YENEEA. CDR3 sequence: CASSLVTEDTQYF. The CDR3 nucleotides are TGTGCCAGCAGCTTAGTGACGGAAGATACGCAGTATTTT.

This clonotype has a count of ten or more. V gene TRBV11-3 combines with J gene TRBJ1-4; D gene ambiguous. V lost 2 bases and J 0 bases, leaving 16 bases between the germline ends. The CDR3 spans 18 residues. Germline values: CDR1 SGHNT, CDR2 YENEEA. The CDR3 spells CASSLILSGRTTNEKLFF. The CDR3 DNA reads as TGTGCCAGCAGCTTAATATTGTCGGGTAGAACAACTAATGAAAAACTGTTTTTT.

This clonotype was picked up a small number of times. The chain couples TRBV20-1 to TRBJ2-1; D perhaps matches TRBD2 (7 bases). CDR1 is DFQATT, CDR2 SNEGSKA, per germline (reference sequence). Between the trimmed V and J ends, which lost 5 bases and 9 bases, there was a span of 29 bases. CDR3 length equals 17 residues. Here the CDR3 reads CSAPRVVGGPDGGEQFF. The CDR3 DNA sequence: TGCAGTGCTCCCCGGGTAGTCGGGGGGCCCGACGGAGGTGAGCAGTTCTTC.

In this sample, this clonotype turned up many times. The chain has TRBV14 and TRBJ2-3, with a tentative D call TRBD2 (5 bases). This CDR3 is built from 13 residues. Trimming took off 5 bases at V and 5 bases at J, with 11 bases between the two ends. Per germline, CDR1 SGHDN and CDR2 FVKESK. In DNA, the CDR3 is TGTGCCAGCAGCTTCCAAAGCGGAGATACGCAGTATTTT. Amino acid sequence: CASSFQSGDTQYF.

Many counts were recorded for this clonotype. This chain joins TRBV6-2 or TRBV6-3 and TRBJ2-3; 8 bases fit TRBD2. Losses at the gene ends were 1 base for V and 2 bases for J; bases not matched to a gene: 2. Germline lookup yields CDR1 MNHEY and CDR2 SVGEGT. CDR3 length equals 15 residues. CDR3 nucleotide sequence: TGTGCCAGCAGTTACTTCGGACTAGCCACAGATACGCAGTATTTT. This encodes CASSYFGLATDTQYF.

This clonotype was counted ten times or more. The V and J genes are TRBV5-1 and TRBJ2-7, with 10 bases aligning to TRBD1. The CDR3 runs 16 residues. Per germline, CDR1 SGHRS and CDR2 YFSETQ. The trim removed 3 bases at V and 6 bases at J, leaving 12 bases unmatched. CDR3 loop: CASSWGASGQGGEQYF. As DNA, the CDR3 is TGCGCCAGCAGCTGGGGGGCATCAGGACAGGGGGGCGAGCAGTACTTC.